These T cell receptor beta chains were read from a single sample in a study of blood T cell repertoires in COVID-19. Assay used: immunoSEQ multiplex PCR; TCRdb lists only in-frame clones, some missing. The sample lists about 52,000 clones, 85% to 90% occurring once. The sample was peripheral blood. The receptors derive from a man aged 65 to 85 with acute or convalescent COVID-19. Each CDR3 is given with its conserved first and last residue. The D gene is left open where the match is weak.

CDR3	V	D	J
CASSRQRGKETQYF	TRBV11-2	-	TRBJ2-5
CASSVSTGVNTEAFF	TRBV2	TRBD1	TRBJ1-1
CASSISQGSYEQYF	TRBV6-5	-	TRBJ2-7
CASTNTGGYTF	TRBV6-5	-	TRBJ1-2
CSASDPGLNHNEQFF	TRBV20-1	TRBD2	TRBJ2-1
CASSSDPGSGKGEQYF	TRBV5-1	TRBD2	TRBJ2-7
CASSLASRDRVHNEQFF	TRBV28	TRBD1	TRBJ2-1
CASSFQGPHQPQHF	TRBV28	-	TRBJ1-5
CASSRQGAYTIYF	TRBV28	TRBD1	TRBJ1-3
CASSLGRMDSRNQPQHF	TRBV7-2	-	TRBJ1-5
CASSYTGQHTQYF	TRBV6-2/TRBV6-3	-	TRBJ2-3
CASSGQGYTEAFF	TRBV14	TRBD1	TRBJ1-1
CASSWGLSGNTIYF	TRBV5-4	-	TRBJ1-3
CASSQAANEKLFF	TRBV14	-	TRBJ1-4
CATSALRRDTEAFF	TRBV15	-	TRBJ1-1
CASSRTTGGRGEKLFF	TRBV5-4	TRBD1	TRBJ1-4
CASSGQGSSNYGYTF	TRBV2	TRBD1	TRBJ1-2
CASSLGLAGVIDTQYF	TRBV5-1	TRBD2	TRBJ2-3
CASSAGYLNSGNTIYF	TRBV7-9	-	TRBJ1-3
CASSVDVGGSYGYTF	TRBV25-1	-	TRBJ1-2
CASSPRQVAQETQYF	TRBV9	-	TRBJ2-5
CATGDYSYNEQFF	TRBV10-3	TRBD2	TRBJ2-1
CASSDRANSNQPQHF	TRBV19	TRBD1	TRBJ1-5
CASSVQGSSGNTIYF	TRBV9	-	TRBJ1-3
CASSLRRGAGHEQFF	TRBV5-4	TRBD2	TRBJ2-1
CASSPPNRALGYTF	TRBV28	-	TRBJ1-2
CASSLGGAGTGYNEQFF	TRBV11-2	TRBD1	TRBJ2-1
CASIGAANEKLFF	TRBV2	-	TRBJ1-4
CASSLKQGKQPQHF	TRBV28	-	TRBJ1-5
CASSSDESGRVSDTQYF	TRBV5-4	TRBD2	TRBJ2-3
CASSLGGIMTPLHF	TRBV27	-	TRBJ1-6
CASSPQGGQPQHF	TRBV7-2	-	TRBJ1-5
CASSQARAAYEQYF	TRBV4-3	-	TRBJ2-7
CASSPPTGVSSPLHF	TRBV2	TRBD1	TRBJ1-6
CASSLGLAPYNEQFF	TRBV10-2	TRBD2	TRBJ2-1
CASSLGTSSDEQFF	TRBV7-3	TRBD2	TRBJ2-1
CASSPGPQGSYGYTF	TRBV5-6	-	TRBJ1-2
CASSLQGNEQFF	TRBV7-3	-	TRBJ2-1
CASSYSKREQFF	TRBV6-5	-	TRBJ2-1
CATQGLASSYNEQFF	TRBV19	TRBD2	TRBJ2-1
CASSLGQGTEAFF	TRBV7-9	-	TRBJ1-1
CASSQTNLNTEAFF	TRBV27	-	TRBJ1-1
CASSLQGNQPQHF	TRBV28	-	TRBJ1-5
CASSPPGQGFGYTF	TRBV9	TRBD1	TRBJ1-2
CSVERSYRTGPTGELFF	TRBV29-1	TRBD1	TRBJ2-2
CASSVEWPGDYGYTF	TRBV9	-	TRBJ1-2
CASSLAQGADTQYF	TRBV28	-	TRBJ2-3
CASSESPNRGREAFF	TRBV2	TRBD1	TRBJ1-1
CASSSGGVATNEKLFF	TRBV5-4	-	TRBJ1-4
CSVPIEPGNTEAFF	TRBV29-1	-	TRBJ1-1
CASSFRGAHYNEQFF	TRBV7-8	-	TRBJ2-1
CASKRDTGELFF	TRBV2	-	TRBJ2-2